These 27 T cell receptor beta chains originate from one sample sequenced in a study of brain T cells in children with intractable seizures. Data came from immunoSEQ multiplex PCR; TCRdb stores just in-frame clones and leaves some out. The table has 300,000 to 400,000 clones, 93% seen once. Time point given: blood from clinic visit 5 months post-surgery; TSC patient then seizure free. This specimen consisted of peripheral blood, obtained more than 4 months after surgery. The receptors derive from a boy less than two years old with tuberous sclerosis and intractable seizures.

The V call is TRBV30, the J call TRBJ1-5; a weak D match, TRBD1 (6 bases). Trimming pared 1 base from V and 7 bases from J, leaving 11 bases between. Germline values: CDR1 GTSNPN, CDR2 SVGIG (reference sequence). The CDR3 contains 13 residues. The CDR3 spells CAWSDRERQPQHF. CDR3 sequence (DNA): TGTGCCTGGAGTGACAGGGAACGGCAGCCCCAGCATTTT. Combining the CDR3 with reference TRBV30 and TRBJ1-5 gives the whole variable domain SQTIHQWPATLVQPVGSPLSLECTVEGTSNPNLYWYRQAAGRGLQLLFYSVGIGQISSEVPQNLSASRPQDRQFILSSKKLLLSDSGFYLCAWSDRERQPQHFGDGTRLSIL.

This sequence joins TRBV2 and TRBJ2-2, with 7 nucleotides matching TRBD2. Germline V CDR1 and CDR2: SNHLY, FYNNEI. J lost 2 bases, V lost 8 bases, and 17 bases had no gene match. The CDR3 consists of 18 residues. In DNA, the CDR3 is TGTGCCAGCCTCTACTCGTTGGGTCTAGCGGCTAACACCGGGGAGCTGTTTTTT. Translated: CASLYSLGLAANTGELFF.

The genes are TRBV9 and TRBJ2-1; 10 bases are shared with TRBD2. CDR1 and CDR2 from the germline V gene are SGDLS and YYNGEE. Trimming removed 4 bases from V and 6 bases from J; junction bases left unmatched: 4. This CDR3 is 14 amino acids long. The CDR3 nucleotides are TGTGCCAGCAGCCTAGCGGGAGTAAGCAATGAGCAGTTCTTC. Its translation: CASSLAGVSNEQFF.

The chain is built from TRBV5-1 and TRBJ2-4; D remains ambiguous. Trimming took off 2 bases at V and 6 bases at J, with 15 bases between the two ends. CDR1 is SGHRS and CDR2 is YFSETQ in the germline V gene. The CDR3 extends over 15 amino acids. The CDR3, as DNA: TGCGCCAGCAGCTTCGGGTCCCCTACGCTAAACATTCAGTACTTC. Amino acids: CASSFGSPTLNIQYF.

The chain joins TRBV30 to TRBJ1-1; no definite D call. Trimming removed 3 bases at V and 7 bases at J, with 15 bases between. CDR3 length: 13 amino acids. Germline V CDR1 and CDR2: GTSNPN, SVGIG (reference sequence). This chain's CDR3 is CAWRLRLSGEAFF. CDR3 sequence (DNA): TGTGCCTGGAGATTAAGATTGTCGGGTGAAGCTTTCTTT.

This sequence joins TRBV5-5 and TRBJ1-4; TRBD1 agrees at 8 bases. The V gene's germline CDR1 is SGHKS and CDR2 YYEKEE (reference sequence). This CDR3 has 14 residues. V gave up 2 bases and J gave up 8 bases; unmatched junction bases: 5. DNA of the CDR3: TGTGCCAGCAGCTTAGGACAGGGATCCGAAAAACTGTTTTTT. This codes for CASSLGQGSEKLFF.

Only one count was recorded for this clone. The chain employs TRBV6-5 and TRBJ1-1; perhaps TRBD1 as D (6 bases). V lost 10 bases to trimming and J lost 4 bases, with 19 bases between them. Germline loops: CDR1 MNHEY, CDR2 SVGAGI. The CDR3 runs to 14 residues. Here the CDR3 reads CATKRQVEGTEAFF. CDR3 nucleotides: TGTGCCACCAAACGACAGGTCGAGGGCACTGAAGCTTTCTTT.

The rearrangement joins TRBV6-5 to TRBJ2-3; 11 bases agree with TRBD2. J lost 4 bases, V lost 3 bases, and 6 bases had no gene match. This CDR3 has 16 residues. Germline CDR1 MNHEY, CDR2 SVGAGI. CDR3 nucleotide sequence: TGTGCCAGCAGTTATATTAGCGGGAGGGGGGCAGATACGCAGTATTTT. As protein: CASSYISGRGADTQYF.

The chain joins TRBV19 to TRBJ1-4; D call uncertain. The ends were cut back, 6 bases at V and 7 bases at J, with 9 bases in the middle. The CDR3 is 12 amino acids. Germline V gene data show CDR1 as LNHDA and CDR2 as SQIVND (reference sequence). CDR3 residues: CASSRWGEKLFF. In DNA form, the CDR3 reads TGTGCCAGTAGCCGGTGGGGTGAAAAACTGTTTTTT. The whole variable domain, remainder taken from reference TRBV19 and TRBJ1-4, is DGGITQSPKYLFRKEGQNVTLSCEQNLNHDAMYWYRQDPGQGLRLIYYSQIVNDFQKGDIAEGYSVSREKKESFPLTVTSAQKNPTAFYLCASSRWGEKLFFGSGTQLSVL.

The chain couples TRBV27 to TRBJ2-7, with 12 bases aligning to TRBD2. The CDR3 has 15 amino acids. Unmatched junction bases numbered 8, after V lost 5 bases and J lost 6 bases. The germline V gene has CDR1 MNHEY and CDR2 SMNVEV (reference sequence). The CDR3 DNA follows: TGTGCCAGCAGTATTCTACTAGCGGGGGGAGGCGAGCAGTACTTC. It encodes CASSILLAGGGEQYF.

This sequence joins TRBV3-1 (or the pseudogene TRBV3-2) and TRBJ1-2, with a tentative D call TRBD1 (5 bases). Germline loops: CDR1 LGHDT, CDR2 YNNKEL (reference sequence). This CDR3 spans 15 amino acids. V lost 4 bases, J lost 7 bases, and 19 bases lay in between. As DNA, the CDR3 is TGTGCCAGCAGCCCCCAAGTCGGGGCGCAGGGTGGCTACACCTTC. This sequence encodes CASSPQVGAQGGYTF.

This chain joins TRBV10-3 and TRBJ2-1, with D perhaps TRBD2 (7 bases). Trimming took off 11 bases at V and 5 bases at J, with 16 bases between the two ends. CDR3 size: 13 residues. From germline, CDR1 is ENHRY and CDR2 SYGVKD. For the CDR3, the DNA is TGTGCCCTGTCTGGGGGGGCCCACAATGAGCAGTTCTTC. Its translation: CALSGGAHNEQFF.

This sequence joins TRBV7-2 and TRBJ2-7, with TRBD2 matching 15 bases. Germline CDR1 is SGHTA and CDR2 is FQGNSA. With 6 bases clipped from V and 2 bases from J, the junction kept 2 bases outside the gene matches. The CDR3 runs 15 residues. CDR3 in amino acids: CASSRTSGGAYEQYF. In DNA form, the CDR3 reads TGTGCCAGCAGTCGGACTAGCGGGGGGGCCTACGAGCAGTACTTC.

In this sample, this clone turned up once. This chain joins TRBV28 and TRBJ2-7; D gene ambiguous. CDR3 size: 12 residues. Germline values: CDR1 MDHEN, CDR2 SYDVKM. Trimming left V 6 bases short and J 4 bases short, with 10 bases between. CDR3 sequence: CASSDIRYEQYF. CDR3 nucleotides: TGTGCCAGCAGCGACATTAGATACGAGCAGTACTTC.

This chain joins TRBV6-5 and TRBJ2-1, with TRBD1 as a possible D gene (6 bases). The CDR3 runs to 12 residues. CDR1 and CDR2 (germline): MNHEY, SVGAGI. V lost 8 bases and J lost 6, with 11 bases in between. The CDR3 region is CASARGGNEQFF. The DNA for the CDR3 is TGTGCCAGCGCTCGAGGGGGCAATGAGCAGTTCTTC.

The chain links TRBV5-1 to TRBJ2-3; 9 positions match TRBD2. This CDR3 is 16 amino acids long. V shed 0 bases, J shed 6 bases, and the junction held 8 bases outside the gene matches. The germline gives CDR1 SGHRS, CDR2 YFSETQ. CDR3 in DNA: TGCGCCAGCAGCTTGGCTGGGACTAGCATTTCGGATACGCAGTATTTT. It codes for CASSLAGTSISDTQYF.

This chain connects TRBV3-1 (or the pseudogene TRBV3-2) to TRBJ1-4; D is possibly TRBD1 (6 bases). Trimming stripped 3 bases from V and 7 bases from J, with 12 bases between. CDR1 and CDR2 (germline): LGHDT, YNNKEL (reference sequence). The CDR3 has 14 amino acids. The CDR3: CASSQGAFREKLFF. Here the CDR3 DNA reads TGTGCCAGCAGCCAGGGGGCATTTCGTGAAAAACTGTTTTTT.

The V gene is TRBV19, the J gene TRBJ2-2; the match to TRBD2 covers 9 bases. CDR1 is LNHDA and CDR2 is SQIVND in the germline V gene (reference sequence). V dropped 8 bases and J dropped 7; count of bases not matched to a gene: 8. The CDR3 has 14 residues. This chain's CDR3 is CASRSAGGIGELFF. The CDR3 DNA is TGTGCCAGTCGATCTGCGGGGGGGATCGGGGAGCTGTTTTTT.

This rearrangement joins TRBV29-1 to TRBJ1-1; D is undetermined. The CDR3 runs to 11 residues. Germline CDR1 reads SQVTM; CDR2 reads ANQGSEA. V gave up 3 bases and J gave up 2 bases, with 4 bases separating them. The CDR3 DNA sequence: TGCAGCGTTGACGGAAACACTGAAGCTTTCTTT. It codes for CSVDGNTEAFF. Filled out from reference TRBV29-1 and TRBJ1-1, the complete variable domain reads SAVISQKPSRDICQRGTSLTIQCQVDSQVTMMFWYRQQPGQSLTLIATANQGSEATYESGFVIDKFPISRPNLTFSTLTVSNMSPEDSSIYLCSVDGNTEAFFGQGTRLTVV.

V usage is TRBV4-1 and J usage is TRBJ1-1; a possible D gene is TRBD1 (6 bases). From germline, CDR1 is MGHRA and CDR2 YSYEKL. The ends were cut back, 1 base at V and 3 bases at J, with 15 bases in the middle. The CDR3 contains 16 residues. The CDR3 nucleotides are TGCGCCAGCAGCCAAGGTTTTCGGGGGCTGGACACTGAAGCTTTCTTT. Translation: CASSQGFRGLDTEAFF.

V usage is TRBV7-2 and J usage is TRBJ2-3, with 12 bases fitting TRBD2. Per germline, CDR1 SGHTA and CDR2 FQGNSA. This CDR3 comprises 17 residues. Unmatched junction bases numbered 6, after V lost 1 base and J lost 4 bases. CDR3 in amino acids: CASSLESSGRAADTQYF. The CDR3, as DNA: TGTGCCAGCAGCTTAGAGTCTAGCGGGAGGGCAGCAGATACGCAGTATTTT.

The chain is built from TRBV19 and TRBJ1-1, with 7 bases that match TRBD1. With V trimmed by 3 bases and J by 6 bases, 4 bases remained unmatched. CDR3 length: 13 residues. Looked up from germline, CDR1 is LNHDA and CDR2 is SQIVND (reference sequence). Written as DNA, the CDR3 is TGTGCCAGTAGTATCGGCAGGGGGGCTGAAGCTTTCTTT. Protein product: CASSIGRGAEAFF.

Worth noting for this clone: Other DNA sequences in this specimen translate into the identical CDR3. V and J are TRBV4-1 and TRBJ1-1, with D perhaps matching TRBD1 (5 bases). The CDR3 length is 14 residues. V lost 0 bases and J 4 bases, leaving 9 bases between the germline ends. The germline V gene encodes CDR1 MGHRA and CDR2 YSYEKL. This CDR3 is CASSQDTRGTEAFF. As DNA, the CDR3 is TGCGCCAGCAGCCAAGATACGAGGGGCACTGAAGCTTTCTTT.

The chain is built from TRBV7-2 and TRBJ1-2, with D perhaps TRBD1 (5 bases). Germline CDR1 reads SGHTA; CDR2 reads FQGNSA. The CDR3 runs to 16 residues. Trimming took 3 bases from V and 6 from J, leaving 20 bases between them. CDR3 coding DNA: TGTGCCAGCAGCTTGAGCGGGGCTGCCAATAGGAATGGCTACACCTTC. Translating gives CASSLSGAANRNGYTF.

The J gene is TRBJ1-1, the V gene TRBV4-1; D might be TRBD1 (5 bases). In germline, CDR1 is MGHRA, CDR2 YSYEKL. The V end lost 3 bases, the J end lost 8 bases, and 13 bases lay between the germline ends. The CDR3 covers 13 residues. CDR3 DNA sequence: TGCGCCAGCAGCCAGGTCGGTTGGGGCGAAGCTTTCTTT. This encodes CASSQVGWGEAFF.

This chain joins TRBV7-8 and TRBJ2-6, with D tentatively TRBD1 or TRBD2 (5 bases each). Germline V gene sequence: CDR1 SGHVS, CDR2 FQNEAQ. The V and J ends lost 4 bases and 0 bases respectively, with 13 bases between them. The CDR3 is 17 residues long. The CDR3, as DNA: TGTGCCAGCAGCTGGGACGGGTCCTACTCTGGGGCCAACGTCCTGACTTTC. Encoded protein: CASSWDGSYSGANVLTF.

This chain connects TRBV19 to TRBJ1-2, with 12 positions matching TRBD1. CDR3 size: 15 residues. Germline V CDR1 and CDR2: LNHDA, SQIVND (reference sequence). The V segment lost 4 bases and the J segment 4 bases; nucleotides outside the gene matches: 4. CDR3 nucleotides: TGTGCCAGTAGTACCGGGACAGGGGGCGTCTATGGCTACACCTTC. This encodes CASSTGTGGVYGYTF.